This T cell receptor (beta chain) stems from a study of neurological immune-mediated disorders. The cDNA was generated through 5'RACE incorporating 10-nucleotide random UMIs. TCRdb re-derived calls from the 5' RACE reads in MiXCR, one entry per CDR3 protein. Altogether about 25,000 distinct CDR3 sequences are present, under 15% being singletons, with the ten largest covering under 20%. This clonotype was counted ten times or more. The TCR sequence derives from a woman between 40 and 55 years old with HTLV-1-associated myelopathy (HAM/TSP). The source material was PBMCs.

The CDR3 coding sequence is TGCGCCAGCAGCTTGAATCCTAGCGGGGGGCACACAGATACGCAGTATTTT. As protein: CASSLNPSGGHTDTQYF. This chain links TRBV5-1 with TRBJ2-3, with 11 positions matching TRBD2. Germline V gives CDR1 SGHRS, CDR2 YFSETQ. This CDR3 is built from 17 residues. V shed 1 base and J 2 bases; nucleotides not matched to a gene: 6.